A selection of T cell receptor beta chains follows, all from one sample in a study of CD4+ T cells in melanoma. The data were produced by immunoSEQ multiplex PCR, yet TCRdb's version contains in-frame clones alone and is incomplete. The table includes approximately 14,000 clones, roughly two thirds detected once. What was sequenced was cells from a culture (not recorded whether cultured in vitro). These TCRs come from a human donor with melanoma. Each CDR3 is given without its conserved first and last residue. Fields, in order: J gene, CDR3 length, V gene, clone size, CDR3 protein. The size field is filled for only some rows; it gives once, few, many or a size class.

TRBJ1-1	12	TRBV6-5	few	ASSYGSGRTEAF
TRBJ2-2	11	TRBV29-1	medium-sized	SVRTGGTGELF
TRBJ2-5	12	TRBV5-1	NA	ASSQDRVGETQY
TRBJ1-1	14	TRBV6-1	NA	ASSEGGITRGTEAF
TRBJ1-2	14	TRBV5-4	few	ASSLEVGAANYGYT
TRBJ2-5	15	TRBV10-3	NA	AISDQTSGGAIETQY
TRBJ1-3	15	TRBV19	NA	ASSIPPGQGMRNTIY
TRBJ2-5	13	TRBV7-9	NA	AGASGGRGQETQY
TRBJ2-5	10	TRBV2	NA	ASNPGVETQY
TRBJ2-3	14	TRBV11-2	few	ASRGLAGPGALAQY
TRBJ1-5	11	TRBV5-5	NA	ASSLGSGQPQH
TRBJ2-4	13	TRBV10-3	NA	AISEPRTGGKIQY
TRBJ2-6	14	TRBV9	NA	ASSVVGHSGANVLT
TRBJ1-3	13	TRBV6-5	NA	ASSYDTGVENTIY
TRBJ1-4	13	TRBV7-2	NA	ASSLGDRDYEKLF
TRBJ2-3	15	TRBV7-9	few	ASSLPVGGAVTDTQY
TRBJ1-3	12	TRBV6-1	NA	ASSRQGDGNTIY
TRBJ2-3	14	TRBV5-1	once	ASSLASGGAKDTQY
TRBJ1-2	11	TRBV5-5	NA	ASSLAVNYGYT
TRBJ1-1	13	TRBV5-1	few	ASSFGSGLNTEAF